Below, 29 T cell receptor beta chains from the same sample are listed, as sequenced in a study of T cell responses to AZD1222 COVID-19 vaccine. Libraries were prepared by immunoSEQ multiplex PCR; TCRdb keeps only in-frame clonotypes and omits some of them. The sample has some 130,000 clones, around 90% seen once. The sequencing used peripheral blood, collected on day 0 of AZD1222 vaccination. These TCRs come from an adult in good health.

The J gene is TRBJ2-5, the V gene TRBV9, with TRBD1 as a possible D gene (6 bases). Per the germline V gene, CDR1 is SGDLS and CDR2 is YYNGEE. CDR3 length: 14 amino acids. Trimming removed 2 bases at V and 7 bases at J, with 15 bases between. CDR3 DNA: TGTGCCAGCAGCGTGCGGACAGCCGGGGTGACCCAGTACTTC. Protein: CASSVRTAGVTQYF.

This chain uses TRBV5-1 with TRBJ1-1; maybe TRBD1 (6 bases). In germline, CDR1 is SGHRS, CDR2 YFSETQ. V was clipped by 3 bases and J by 1 base, with 13 bases between them. The CDR3 extends over 15 amino acids. The CDR3: CASSSHRVTNTEAFF. CDR3 DNA sequence: TGCGCCAGCAGCTCACACAGGGTCACGAACACTGAAGCTTTCTTT.

This clone was seen once. The V and J genes are TRBV6-5 and TRBJ1-3, with D possibly TRBD1 on 5 matching bases. Per germline, CDR1 MNHEY and CDR2 SVGAGI. This CDR3 has 15 amino acids. V gave up 3 bases and J gave up 2 bases, with 11 bases separating them. This chain's CDR3 is CASSYNGAAGNTIYF. The DNA for the CDR3 is TGTGCCAGCAGTTATAACGGGGCTGCTGGAAACACCATATATTTT.

The chain carries TRBV25-1 and TRBJ1-2; 9 bases line up with TRBD1. Germline lookup yields CDR1 MGHDK and CDR2 SYGVNS. The CDR3 is 14 residues long. J was trimmed by 5 bases and V by 10 bases; bases with no gene match: 11. The DNA for the CDR3 is TGTGCCACGCATAGAGGGACAGGGAGGTATGGCTACACCTTC. It encodes CATHRGTGRYGYTF.

The chain employs TRBV3-1 (or the pseudogene TRBV3-2) and TRBJ2-1, with D tentatively TRBD1 (5 bases). This CDR3 has 16 amino acids. With 1 base removed from V and 6 bases from J, the gap between germline ends came to 16 bases. The V gene's germline CDR1 is LGHDT and CDR2 YNNKEL (reference sequence). For the CDR3, the DNA is TGTGCCAGCAGCCAAGCCCCCGGGCCTGGGGCCAATGAGCAGTTCTTC. Its protein product is CASSQAPGPGANEQFF.

J is TRBJ2-7 and V is TRBV28; TRBD2 matches at 9 bases. The germline gives CDR1 MDHEN, CDR2 SYDVKM. The CDR3 runs to 15 residues. Trimming at V came to 5 bases and at J to 4 bases, leaving 9 bases not matched to a gene. CDR3 in amino acids: CASSGGGASGYEQYF. CDR3 bases: TGTGCCAGCAGTGGCGGGGGGGCAAGCGGATACGAGCAGTACTTC.

The chain recombines TRBV9 with TRBJ2-3, with a tentative D call TRBD1 (6 bases). Per germline, CDR1 SGDLS and CDR2 YYNGEE. This CDR3 region has 15 residues. Trimming took 4 bases from V and 5 from J, leaving 17 bases between them. In DNA form, the CDR3 reads TGTGCCAGCAGCTCCACGCCAGGGGCGGAAGATACGCAGTATTTT. Amino acid sequence: CASSSTPGAEDTQYF.

The rearrangement joins TRBV9 to TRBJ2-7, with 9 bases that match TRBD1. Germline CDR1 and CDR2: SGDLS and YYNGEE. Unmatched junction bases numbered 0, after V lost 0 bases and J lost 2 bases. There are 14 residues in the CDR3. CDR3 sequence (DNA): TGTGCCAGCAGCGTAGGACAGGGGGCCTACGAGCAGTACTTC. Amino acid sequence: CASSVGQGAYEQYF.

The chain carries TRBV5-4 and TRBJ1-1; a possible D gene is TRBD1 (6 bases). The length of the CDR3 is 13 residues. V was shortened by 0 bases and J by 7 bases, with 10 bases between the two germline ends. The germline CDR1 and CDR2 sequences are SGHNT and YYREEE (reference sequence). This CDR3 is CASSLGGQFEAFF. CDR3 DNA: TGTGCCAGCAGCTTGGGGGGGCAGTTTGAAGCTTTCTTT.

A single count supports this clone. The gene calls are TRBV11-1 and TRBJ2-2, with 10 nucleotides matching TRBD2. The CDR3 is made up of 16 amino acids. The trim removed 1 base at V and 7 bases at J, leaving 6 bases unmatched. Germline loops: CDR1 SGHAT, CDR2 FQDESV (reference sequence). For the CDR3, the DNA is TGTGCCAGCAGCTTAGGGCTAGCGGGAGATCACGGGGAGCTGTTTTTT. It codes for CASSLGLAGDHGELFF.

The rearrangement uses TRBV7-9 and TRBJ1-2; 8 positions agree with TRBD1. The CDR3 is 16 amino acids. V dropped 4 bases and J dropped 3; count of bases not matched to a gene: 10. Germline lookup yields CDR1 SEHNR and CDR2 FQNEAQ (reference sequence). CDR3 residues: CASSSRQGRADYGYTF. CDR3 nucleotides: TGTGCCAGCAGCTCCCGACAGGGGAGGGCGGACTATGGCTACACCTTC. The whole variable domain, filled in from reference TRBV7-9 and TRBJ1-2, reads DTGVSQNPRHKITKRGQNVTFRCDPISEHNRLYWYRQTLGQGPEFLTYFQNEAQLEKSRLLSDRFSAERPKGSFSTLEIQRTEQGDSAMYLCASSSRQGRADYGYTFGSGTRLTVV.

The CDR3 region has the DNA TGTGCCAGCCGACTACAGGGGGTTTCACCCCTCCACTTT. It specifies CASRLQGVSPLHF. The V gene is TRBV6-5, the J gene TRBJ1-6, with TRBD1 identical over 8 bases. The CDR3 totals 13 residues. J gave up 9 bases and V 8 bases, and 6 bases lay outside the gene matches. In germline, CDR1 is MNHEY, CDR2 SVGAGI.

The J gene is TRBJ1-1, the V gene TRBV28, with 7 bases aligning to TRBD1. V was pared by 3 bases and J by 1 base, with 8 bases of the junction left unmatched. Germline loops: CDR1 MDHEN, CDR2 SYDVKM. CDR3 length: 16 amino acids. This chain's CDR3 is CASSFDLRGENTEAFF. For the CDR3, the DNA is TGTGCCAGCAGTTTTGACCTCAGGGGGGAGAACACTGAAGCTTTCTTT.

This clone was counted once. The genes are TRBV5-1 and TRBJ1-3; D gene uncertain. The V end was cut by 7 bases, the J end by 0 bases, with 17 bases between. Germline CDR1 and CDR2: SGHRS and YFSETQ. The CDR3 consists of 16 residues. The CDR3 is CASRPSPRSSGNTIYF. The DNA for the CDR3 is TGCGCCAGCCGCCCCTCACCTAGGAGCTCTGGAAACACCATATATTTT. Complete variable domain (other parts from reference TRBV5-1 and TRBJ1-3): KAGVTQTPRYLIKTRGQQVTLSCSPISGHRSVSWYQQTPGQGLQFLFEYFSETQRNKGNFPGRFSGRQFSNSRSEMNVSTLELGDSALYLCASRPSPRSSGNTIYFGEGSWLTVV.

The chain has TRBV18 and TRBJ2-5; 12 bases agree with TRBD2. Germline V gene lookup returns CDR1 KGHSH and CDR2 LQKENI. The CDR3 is 15 amino acids. The ends lost 3 bases at V and 4 bases at J; junction bases unmatched: 3. The CDR3 nucleotides read TGTGCCAGCTCACCCCCTAGCGGGAGGGCAGAGACCCAGTACTTC. Amino acid sequence: CASSPPSGRAETQYF.

This clone turned up a few times. The rearrangement links TRBV30 to TRBJ1-2; unclear D gene. This CDR3 contains 13 residues. The V gene lost 0 bases and the J gene lost 1 base, with 6 bases spanning the gap. Germline-derived CDR1 and CDR2 are GTSNPN and SVGIG (reference sequence). The CDR3 region is CAWSVQYNYGYTF. The DNA of the CDR3 is TGTGCCTGGAGTGTTCAGTATAACTATGGCTACACCTTC.

The CDR3 here is CASSLAAGGPYEQYF. CDR3 in DNA: TGCGCCAGCAGCTTGGCTGCAGGGGGTCCCTACGAGCAGTACTTC. The rearrangement links TRBV5-1 to TRBJ2-7, with TRBD1 matching 7 bases. CDR1 is SGHRS, CDR2 YFSETQ, per germline. After removal of 0 bases from V and 2 bases from J, the junction contained 5 bases not matched to a gene. The CDR3 contains 15 residues.

The chain recombines TRBV5-6 with TRBJ1-5, with D possibly matching TRBD1 (6 bases). Germline V lookup: CDR1 SGHDT, CDR2 YYEEEE. Trimming stripped 4 bases from V and 3 bases from J, with 17 bases between. The CDR3 is made up of 16 amino acids. For the CDR3, the DNA is TGTGCCAGCAGCGCAAGGGGGAGGCAAATCAATCAGCCCCAGCATTTT. Translated: CASSARGRQINQPQHF.

This chain connects TRBV5-5 to TRBJ2-1, with a tentative D call TRBD1 (5 bases). V lost 4 bases and J 6 bases, leaving 14 bases between the germline ends. The length of the CDR3 is 14 residues. Germline loops: CDR1 SGHKS, CDR2 YYEKEE (reference sequence). CDR3 loop: CASSRGHVGNEQFF. CDR3 bases: TGTGCCAGCAGCCGCGGACATGTGGGCAATGAGCAGTTCTTC. Complete variable domain (other parts from reference TRBV5-5 and TRBJ2-1): DAGVTQSPTHLIKTRGQQVTLRCSPISGHKSVSWYQQVLGQGPQFIFQYYEKEERGRGNFPDRFSARQFPNYSSELNVNALLLGDSALYLCASSRGHVGNEQFFGPGTRLTVL.

The CDR3 spells CASSLAHSNQPQHF. For the CDR3, the DNA is TGTGCCAGCAGCTTAGCCCACAGTAATCAGCCCCAGCATTTT. This sequence joins TRBV11-2 and TRBJ1-5; the D is unclear. The CDR3 runs to 14 residues. Germline CDR1 reads SGHAT; CDR2 reads FQNNGV. V was clipped by 1 base and J by 4 bases, with 8 bases between them.

The CDR3 protein is CASSTGGGQGYKGYTF. For the CDR3, the DNA is TGTGCCAGCTCCACCGGGGGGGGTCAGGGGTATAAAGGCTACACCTTC. This chain uses TRBV6-6 with TRBJ1-2; D is possibly TRBD1 (6 bases). The length of the CDR3 is 16 residues. The V end lost 8 bases, the J end lost 8 bases, and 27 bases lay between the germline ends. CDR1 and CDR2 from the germline V gene are MNHNY and SVGAGI (reference sequence).

The chain is built from TRBV7-2 and TRBJ1-6; 10 bases are shared with TRBD1. The CDR3 runs 15 residues. The junction had 3 bases not matched to a gene; V was cut back by 2 bases and J by 8 bases. Germline lookup yields CDR1 SGHTA and CDR2 FQGNSA. CDR3 sequence reads: CASSLRTGGDSPLHF. Here the CDR3 DNA reads TGTGCCAGCAGCTTAAGGACAGGGGGTGATTCACCCCTCCACTTT.

The chain links TRBV3-1 (or the pseudogene TRBV3-2) to TRBJ1-5; D is ambiguous. V gave up 5 bases and J gave up 6 bases, with 14 bases separating them. In germline, CDR1 is LGHDT, CDR2 YNNKEL (reference sequence). The CDR3 covers 14 residues. This chain's CDR3 is CASSSEREGQPQHF. CDR3 in DNA: TGTGCCAGCAGCTCAGAAAGGGAAGGTCAGCCCCAGCATTTT.

V and J are TRBV6-1 and TRBJ1-6; D is ambiguous. Per the germline V gene, CDR1 is MNHNS and CDR2 is SASEGT. The CDR3 is made up of 16 amino acids. V gave up 2 bases and J gave up 3 bases, with 11 bases separating them. CDR3 coding DNA: TGTGCCAGCAGTGAACCACCCGGGCTCTATAATTCACCCCTCCACTTT. Translated: CASSEPPGLYNSPLHF.

The chain combines TRBV29-1 with TRBJ2-1; 15 bases are a match to TRBD2. This CDR3 has 15 residues. Germline trimming cut 4 bases from V and 4 bases from J; bases unmatched to any gene: 2. Germline CDR1 reads SQVTM; CDR2 reads ANQGSEA. CDR3 sequence: CSVAGLAGGYNEQFF. DNA of the CDR3: TGCAGCGTTGCGGGACTAGCGGGAGGATACAATGAGCAGTTCTTC.

This chain connects TRBV4-1 to TRBJ1-2; D might be TRBD1 (5 bases). The CDR3 is 13 amino acids. Germline V gene lookup returns CDR1 MGHRA and CDR2 YSYEKL. Trimming stripped 1 base from V and 5 bases from J, with 8 bases between. The DNA for the CDR3 is TGCGCCAGCAGCCAAGGGACAAGTTATGGCTACACCTTC. Protein sequence: CASSQGTSYGYTF.

The chain combines TRBV19 with TRBJ1-2, with a tentative D call TRBD1 (5 bases). The germline V gene encodes CDR1 LNHDA and CDR2 SQIVND (reference sequence). This CDR3 has 14 amino acids. With 1 base removed from V and 3 bases from J, the gap between germline ends came to 9 bases. The CDR3 loop reads CASSIGRGHYGYTF. In DNA form, the CDR3 reads TGTGCCAGTAGTATAGGGAGGGGACACTATGGCTACACCTTC.

The chain links TRBV5-1 to TRBJ1-4; D not resolved. CDR1 is SGHRS, CDR2 YFSETQ, per germline. Trimming left V 4 bases short and J 8 bases short, with 15 bases between. The CDR3 sequence is 14 residues long. The CDR3 region has the DNA TGCGCCAGCAGCCAAGTCGGGCAGGCCGAAAAACTGTTTTTT. This gives the protein CASSQVGQAEKLFF.

The chain carries TRBV2 and TRBJ2-5; D uncertain. CDR1 SNHLY and CDR2 FYNNEI come from the germline V gene. The CDR3 sequence is 13 residues long. Trimming took off 1 base at V and 4 bases at J, with 7 bases between the two ends. The CDR3 bases are TGTGCCAGCAGTGAAGTAGGCGGAGAGACCCAGTACTTC. It is translated as CASSEVGGETQYF.